This TCR beta chain was captured by sequencing in a study of human T cells and chemical hapten exposure (dated by TCRdb to the early 2020s). For the wider study: For sensitization, 2% DPC in acetone was applied to a roughly 2 cm by roughly 2 cm area of upper inner arm skin. Throughout the study period of around 25 weeks, patients also received therapeutic DPC doses to the scalp every week. Patch testing was performed on the upper back with Finn chambers containing 0.01% DPC, and the patch tests were scored after 6 days according to International Contact Dermatitis Research Group standards. Most of the patients in the cohort were female, and the cohort covered alopecia areata with under or over 50% scalp involvement, alopecia totalis and alopecia universalis. Libraries were pooled for sequencing, and per-sample TCR yields varied mainly because of small differences in library volumes within the pool. In alopecia patients, the study followed how the peripheral blood TCR repertoire changed in vivo over primary and secondary sensitization to diphenylcyclopropenone (DPC), a hapten. Blood was sampled from patients pre-sensitization (week 0) and at 2, 6 and about 24 weeks after DPC sensitization. For TCR sequencing, blood came from over 25 alopecia patients at anywhere from one to four time points (pre-sensitization, 2, 6 and 24 weeks). Broad study findings and their caveats: Because every patient had alopecia, a presumed autoimmune disease, the patients' immune response might differ from that of healthy individuals. Repeated subsampling changed both the strength of the expansion versus patch-test correlation and the threshold at which that correlation became significant. The number of PT1 expanded TCRs positively correlated with patch test score, significant at thresholds 8, 16 and 32 but not 4. Significantly more large CDR3 similarity clusters were formed by expanded TCRs than by pre-sensitization or healthy control sets, consistent with antigen-driven responses. DPC sensitization did not change how many TCRs were above 1 in 1000 frequency, and no evidence was found of alterations in global repertoire structure.

The sample holds many counts of this clonotype. Its antigen is currently not known. No qualities accompany the bases; no much larger clone lies one base away. Measured from the cysteine to the phenylalanine, the CDR3 is 14 residues long. Just the 42-base CDR3 DNA is kept, in frame starting at base 1. The junction carries 11 bases between V and J, which are trimmed by 5 bases and 1 base respectively. The germline V gene specifies MNHEY as CDR1 and SVGAGI as CDR2. The meaning of the sample's time point label: pre-sensitization, week 0. According to the study, the label for this sample's treatment or condition signals: therapeutic diphenylcyclopropenone sensitization with weekly scalp DPC. At every patch-test visit, the blood draw took place before the patch test was put on. Eligible patients were aged 18 to 70, diagnosed with alopecia, deemed suitable for DPC therapy, and excluded if pregnant. Total RNA was isolated from unfractionated whole blood collected in Tempus Blood RNA tubes.

Libraries were prepared through RACE. The instrument was a NextSeq 500. During library preparation, unique molecular identifiers were attached to individual cDNA molecules so that TCRs could be counted quantitatively and reproducibly. Each blood RNA sample was used to sequence both TCR alpha and TCR beta chains. As for the authors' bioinformatics: Samples had a median of 95,638 TCRs, with a range from about 23,224 to 750,000. The Decombinator software suite was used to annotate the V, J and CDR3 of the TCR reads. For PS versus PT1 abundance plots, all samples were subsampled to the same number of TCRs (28,000). Expanded TCRs were defined as absent before sensitization and observed at least eight times at the 2-week time point. Using fastp trimming at Q25 and MiXCR clonotype assembly, TCRdb reanalyzed the public sequencing data and kept in-frame beta chains. Rows are combined by CDR3 protein, so each entry shows the most common genes and DNA. Clone size and V and J calls follow TCRdb, not the original study. Across this sample there are 300,000 to 400,000 distinct CDR3 sequences, with roughly 4.6% seen only once. The ten largest clones capture 2.5% to 3% of the sample.

The starting material was whole blood, obtained in connection with sensitization to the hapten diphenylcyclopropenone (DPC). The sequence is built from TRBV6-5 and TRBJ1-1; tentative D gene TRBD1, with 6 bases matching. The sequence was collected from a woman between 45 and 65 years old with alopecia areata. Some clones in this sample may be carry-over from other donors' samples. The bases are TGTGCCAGCAGTCCCGGGACACCGAACACTGAAGCTTTCTTT. It is translated as CASSPGTPNTEAFF.